What follows are 8 T cell receptor beta chains derived from one specimen sequenced in a study of regulatory T cells in long-lasting Graves disease. Indicated time point: newly diagnosed GD, antithyroid drugs for less than 3 months. RNA isolated from PBMCs was used to make the TCR library. In building TCR beta libraries, iRepertoire HTBI primers were used together with Arm-PCR of CDR3 regions. TCRdb redid the calling of the multiplex PCR reads with MiXCR, one entry per CDR3 protein. The table records about 220,000 distinct CDR3 sequences, roughly a fifth of them present only once. This sample was shared with a second study, whose subject was T cells in Graves' hyperthyroidism and ophthalmopathy.

Sample: peripheral blood mononuclear cells (PBMCs), taken at new diagnosis, from a patient treated with antithyroid drugs. The receptors were sampled from a woman under 40 with Graves disease.

This chain links TRBV6-2 or TRBV6-3 with TRBJ2-6; possibly TRBD2 for D (5 bases). Trimming stripped 5 bases from V and 1 base from J, with 15 bases between. CDR3 size: 17 residues. Germline V gene lookup returns CDR1 MNHEY and CDR2 SVGEGT. The CDR3 protein is CASSQLEMRSGANVLTF. The CDR3 DNA sequence: TGTGCCAGCAGTCAACTAGAGATGAGATCTGGGGCCAACGTCCTGACTTTC.

This clonotype was seen ten or more times. The chain carries TRBV2 and TRBJ1-6; perhaps TRBD1 as D (6 bases). The germline V gene has CDR1 SNHLY and CDR2 FYNNEI. Deletions cut 4 bases from V and 6 bases from J, with 13 bases between. CDR3 length: 15 residues. The CDR3 reads CASSVRDTPNSPLHF. Written as DNA, the CDR3 is TGTGCCAGCAGTGTCCGGGACACTCCTAATTCACCCCTCCACTTT.

This clonotype has just one count. It is likely a read error: a sequence one base away is far more abundant. The CDR3 DNA is TGTGCCAGCAGGCGGGGACAGGGTAACTCACCCCTCCACTTT. Encoded protein: CASRRGQGNSPLHF. The chain employs TRBV2 and TRBJ1-6; 9 bases are a match to TRBD1. V dropped 6 bases and J dropped 10; count of bases not matched to a gene: 7. The CDR3 is made up of 14 amino acids. The germline CDR1 and CDR2 sequences are SNHLY and FYNNEI. The variable domain in full, with the rest retrieved from reference TRBV2 and TRBJ1-6, is EPEVTQTPSHQVTQMGQEVILRCVPISNHLYFYWYRQILGQKVEFLVSFYNNEISEKSEIFDDQFSVERPDGSNFTLKIRSTKLEDSAMYFCASRRGQGNSPLHFGNGTRLTVT.

The rearrangement joins TRBV28 to TRBJ2-7, with 16 bases aligning to TRBD2. Trimming removed 6 bases from V and 4 bases from J; junction bases left unmatched: 12. The germline V gene has CDR1 MDHEN and CDR2 SYDVKM. CDR3 length: 18 residues. In DNA form, the CDR3 reads TGTGCCAGCAGCCCATCTCGGGGACTAGCGGGAGGGCCTTACGAGCAGTACTTC. Its translation is CASSPSRGLAGGPYEQYF.

A few counts support this clonotype. A much larger clone is a single base away; this may be a read error. The V gene is TRBV12-3 or TRBV12-4, the J gene TRBJ2-1; unclear D gene. This CDR3 has 14 amino acids. The V and J ends lost 6 bases and 0 bases respectively, with 9 bases between them. The CDR3 is CASSRLSSYNEQFF. DNA for the CDR3: TGTGCCAGCAGCCGACTCAGCTCCTACAATGAGCAGTTCTTC.

This clonotype was observed a few times. This chain links TRBV6-1 with TRBJ1-1; no firm D call. The length of the CDR3 is 12 residues. V shed 6 bases and J shed 2 bases, with 7 bases lying between them. Germline CDR1 reads MNHNS; CDR2 reads SASEGT. CDR3: CASRDGNTEAFF. The DNA for the CDR3 is TGTGCCAGCAGGGATGGAAACACTGAAGCTTTCTTT.

This clonotype appeared many times. CDR3 DNA: TGCGCCAGCAAACAGGGGCTTAGCTCCTACAATGAGCAGTTCTTC. It is translated as CASKQGLSSYNEQFF. This chain connects TRBV5-1 to TRBJ2-1; 7 positions agree with TRBD1. CDR1 and CDR2 from the germline V gene are SGHRS and YFSETQ. The CDR3 has 15 amino acids. J was trimmed by 0 bases and V by 6 bases; bases with no gene match: 6.

This clonotype was detected only once. This chain joins TRBV15 and TRBJ1-4; TRBD1 matches 8 bases. The V gene's germline CDR1 is LNHNV and CDR2 YYDKDF (reference sequence). This CDR3 spans 16 amino acids. The V gene end was trimmed by 3 bases and the J gene end by 3 bases; junction bases not matched to a gene: 6. The CDR3 DNA is TGTGCCACCAGCAGTCGACAGGGGAAGGCTAATGAAAAACTGTTTTTT. Its translation: CATSSRQGKANEKLFF.